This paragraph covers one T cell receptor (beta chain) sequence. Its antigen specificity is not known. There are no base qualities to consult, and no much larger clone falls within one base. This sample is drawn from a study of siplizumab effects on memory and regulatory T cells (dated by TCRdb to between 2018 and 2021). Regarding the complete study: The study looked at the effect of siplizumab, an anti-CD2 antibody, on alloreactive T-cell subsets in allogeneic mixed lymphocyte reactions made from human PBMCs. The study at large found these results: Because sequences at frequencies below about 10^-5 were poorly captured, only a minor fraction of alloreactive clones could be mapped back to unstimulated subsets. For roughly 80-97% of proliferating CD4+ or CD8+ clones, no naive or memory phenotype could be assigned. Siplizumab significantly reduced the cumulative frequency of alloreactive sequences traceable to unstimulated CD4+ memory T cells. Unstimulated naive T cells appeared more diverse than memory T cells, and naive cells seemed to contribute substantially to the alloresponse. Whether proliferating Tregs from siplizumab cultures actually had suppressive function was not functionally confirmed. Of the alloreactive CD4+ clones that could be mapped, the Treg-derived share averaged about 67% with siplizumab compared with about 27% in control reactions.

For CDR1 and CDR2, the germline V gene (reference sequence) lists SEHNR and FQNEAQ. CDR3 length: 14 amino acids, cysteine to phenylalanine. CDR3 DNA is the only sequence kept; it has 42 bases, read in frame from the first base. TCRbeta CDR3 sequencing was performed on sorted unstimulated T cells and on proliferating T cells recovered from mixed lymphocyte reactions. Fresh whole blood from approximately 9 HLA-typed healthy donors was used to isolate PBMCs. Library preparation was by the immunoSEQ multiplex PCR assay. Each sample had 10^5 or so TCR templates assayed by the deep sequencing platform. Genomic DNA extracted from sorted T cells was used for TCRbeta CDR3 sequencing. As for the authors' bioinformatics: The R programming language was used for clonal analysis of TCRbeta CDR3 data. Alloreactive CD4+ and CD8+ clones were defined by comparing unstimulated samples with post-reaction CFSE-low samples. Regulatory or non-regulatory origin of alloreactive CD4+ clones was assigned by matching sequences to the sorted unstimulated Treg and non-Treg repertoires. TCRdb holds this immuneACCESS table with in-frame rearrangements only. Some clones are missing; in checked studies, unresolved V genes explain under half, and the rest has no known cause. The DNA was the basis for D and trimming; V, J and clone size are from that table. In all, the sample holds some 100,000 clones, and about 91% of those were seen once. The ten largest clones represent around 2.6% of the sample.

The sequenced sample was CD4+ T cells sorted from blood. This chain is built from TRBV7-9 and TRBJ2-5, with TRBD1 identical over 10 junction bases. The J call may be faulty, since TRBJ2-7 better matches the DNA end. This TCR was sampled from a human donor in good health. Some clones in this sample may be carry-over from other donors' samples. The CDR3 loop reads CASSPGTGAYEQYF. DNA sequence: TGTGCCAGCAGTCCCGGGACAGGGGCCTACGAGCAGTACTTC.